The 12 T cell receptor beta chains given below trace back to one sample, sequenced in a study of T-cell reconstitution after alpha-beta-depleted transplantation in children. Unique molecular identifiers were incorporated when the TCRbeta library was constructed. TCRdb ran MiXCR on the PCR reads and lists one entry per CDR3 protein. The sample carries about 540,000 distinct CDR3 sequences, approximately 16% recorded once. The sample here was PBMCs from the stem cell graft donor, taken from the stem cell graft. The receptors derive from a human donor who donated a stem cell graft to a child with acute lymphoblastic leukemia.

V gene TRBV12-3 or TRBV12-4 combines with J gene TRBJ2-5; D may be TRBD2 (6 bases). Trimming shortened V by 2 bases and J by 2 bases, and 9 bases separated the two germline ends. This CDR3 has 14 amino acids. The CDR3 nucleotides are TGTGCCAGCAGTTTAATGGCGGGGCAAGAGACCCAGTACTTC. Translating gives CASSLMAGQETQYF.

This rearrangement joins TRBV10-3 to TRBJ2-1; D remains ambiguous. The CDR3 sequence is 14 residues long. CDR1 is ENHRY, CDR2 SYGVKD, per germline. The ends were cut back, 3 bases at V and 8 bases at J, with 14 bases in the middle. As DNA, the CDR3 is TGTGCCATCAGTGACAACAGCTCAGGCGATGAGCAGTTCTTC. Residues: CAISDNSSGDEQFF.

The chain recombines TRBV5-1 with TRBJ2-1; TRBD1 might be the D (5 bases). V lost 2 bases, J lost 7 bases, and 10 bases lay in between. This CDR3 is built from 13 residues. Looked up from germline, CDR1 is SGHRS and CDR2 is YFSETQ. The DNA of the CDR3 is TGCGCCAGCAGCTTCTTCGCAGGGAATGAGCAGTTCTTC. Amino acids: CASSFFAGNEQFF.

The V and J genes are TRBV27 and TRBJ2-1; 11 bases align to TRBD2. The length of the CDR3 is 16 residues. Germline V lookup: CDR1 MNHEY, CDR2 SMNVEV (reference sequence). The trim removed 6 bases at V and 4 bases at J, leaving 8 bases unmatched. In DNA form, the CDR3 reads TGTGCCAGCAGGCCCCTAGCGGGAGGTTCTTACAATGAGCAGTTCTTC. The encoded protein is CASRPLAGGSYNEQFF.

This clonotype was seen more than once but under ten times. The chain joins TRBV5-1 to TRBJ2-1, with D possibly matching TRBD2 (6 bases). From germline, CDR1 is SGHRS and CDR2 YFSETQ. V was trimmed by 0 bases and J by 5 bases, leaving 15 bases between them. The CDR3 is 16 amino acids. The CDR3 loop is CASSLGDSLHHNEQFF. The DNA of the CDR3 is TGCGCCAGCAGCTTGGGGGACTCCCTTCACCACAATGAGCAGTTCTTC.

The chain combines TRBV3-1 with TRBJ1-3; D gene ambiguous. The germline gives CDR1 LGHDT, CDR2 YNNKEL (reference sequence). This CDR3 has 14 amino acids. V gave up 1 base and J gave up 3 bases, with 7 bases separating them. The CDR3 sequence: CASSQGQFGNTIYF. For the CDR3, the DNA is TGTGCCAGCAGCCAAGGGCAGTTTGGAAACACCATATATTTT.

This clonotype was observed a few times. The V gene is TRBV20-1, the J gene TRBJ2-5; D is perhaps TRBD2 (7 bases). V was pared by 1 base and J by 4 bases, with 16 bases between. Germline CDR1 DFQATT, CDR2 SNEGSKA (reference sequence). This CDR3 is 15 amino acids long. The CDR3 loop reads CSARGPGRGSETQYF. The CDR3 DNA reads TGCAGTGCTAGAGGTCCGGGGAGGGGGTCAGAGACCCAGTACTTC.

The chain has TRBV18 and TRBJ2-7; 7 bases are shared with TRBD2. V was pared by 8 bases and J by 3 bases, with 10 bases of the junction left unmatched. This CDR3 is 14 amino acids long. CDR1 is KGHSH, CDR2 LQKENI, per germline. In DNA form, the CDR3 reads TGTGCCAGCGCGGGGGAGGGACGTCTCTACGAGCAGTACTTC. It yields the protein CASAGEGRLYEQYF.

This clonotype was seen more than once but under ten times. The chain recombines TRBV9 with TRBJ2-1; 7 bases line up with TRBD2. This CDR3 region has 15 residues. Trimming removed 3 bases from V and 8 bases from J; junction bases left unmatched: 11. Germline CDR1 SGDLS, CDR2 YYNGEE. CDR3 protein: CASSGTSEALHEQFF. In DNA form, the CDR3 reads TGTGCCAGCAGCGGAACTAGCGAGGCGCTCCATGAGCAGTTCTTC.

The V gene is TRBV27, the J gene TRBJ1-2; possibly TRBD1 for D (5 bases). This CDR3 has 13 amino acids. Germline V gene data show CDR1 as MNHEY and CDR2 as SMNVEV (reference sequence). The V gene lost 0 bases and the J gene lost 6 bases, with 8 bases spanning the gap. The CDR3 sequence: CASSLSRGNGYTF. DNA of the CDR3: TGTGCCAGCAGTTTATCTCGGGGGAATGGCTACACCTTC.

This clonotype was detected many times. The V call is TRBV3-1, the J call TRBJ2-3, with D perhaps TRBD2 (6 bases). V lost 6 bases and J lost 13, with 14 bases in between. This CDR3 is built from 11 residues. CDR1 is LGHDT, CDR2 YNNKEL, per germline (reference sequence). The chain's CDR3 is CASSRGTDKYF. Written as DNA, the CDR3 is TGTGCCAGCAGTCGGGGGACCGATAAGTATTTT.

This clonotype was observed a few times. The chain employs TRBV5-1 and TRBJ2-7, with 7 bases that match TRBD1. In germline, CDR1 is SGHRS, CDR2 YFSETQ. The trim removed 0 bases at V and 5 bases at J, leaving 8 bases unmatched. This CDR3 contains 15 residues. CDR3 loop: CASSLDPTGLNEQYF. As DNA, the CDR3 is TGCGCCAGCAGCTTGGACCCGACAGGGCTCAACGAGCAGTACTTC.